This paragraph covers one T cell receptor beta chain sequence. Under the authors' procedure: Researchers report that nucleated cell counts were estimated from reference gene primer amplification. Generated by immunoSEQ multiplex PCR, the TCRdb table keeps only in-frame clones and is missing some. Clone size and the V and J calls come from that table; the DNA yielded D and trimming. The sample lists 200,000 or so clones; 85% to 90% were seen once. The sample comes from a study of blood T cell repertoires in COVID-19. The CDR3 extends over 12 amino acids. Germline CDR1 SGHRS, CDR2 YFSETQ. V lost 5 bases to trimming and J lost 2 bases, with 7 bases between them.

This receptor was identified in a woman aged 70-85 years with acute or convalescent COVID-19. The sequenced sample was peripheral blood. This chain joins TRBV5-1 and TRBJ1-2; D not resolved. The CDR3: CASRTENYGYTF. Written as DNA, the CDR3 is TGCGCCAGCAGGACGGAGAACTATGGCTACACCTTC.